This paragraph covers one T cell receptor beta chain sequence. Its antigen is as yet unknown. This record comes from a study of human T cells and chemical hapten exposure. As for the study in general: The scalp of each patient received a weekly diphenylcyclopropenone dose for the full roughly 25-week study. Study observations and caveats: Counts of expanded TCRs (at PT1) showed a positive correlation with patch test score.

MiXCR was run by TCRdb on the RACE reads, yielding one entry per CDR3 protein. There are roughly 39,000 distinct CDR3 sequences in the sample; roughly 12% occur only once, and over 2% lies in the top ten. Time point: patch test 3, about 24 weeks after DPC sensitization. The treatment here: therapeutic diphenylcyclopropenone sensitization with weekly scalp DPC. RNA extraction used unfractionated whole blood as the source of total RNA. This receptor was obtained from a woman aged 40 to 50 with alopecia areata. Some clones in this sample may be carry-over from other donors' samples. The material was whole blood, obtained in connection with sensitization to the hapten diphenylcyclopropenone (DPC).

The CDR3 sequence: CASSPAPLGQGSAGANVLTF. The CDR3 DNA follows: TGCGCCAGCAGCCCCGCACCCTTAGGACAGGGTAGTGCTGGGGCCAACGTCCTGACTTTC. The V gene is TRBV4-3, the J gene TRBJ2-6, with TRBD1 identical over 8 bases. Germline trimming cut 4 bases from V and 2 bases from J; bases unmatched to any gene: 16. Germline V gene data show CDR1 as LGHNA and CDR2 as YSLEER. This CDR3 has 20 amino acids.